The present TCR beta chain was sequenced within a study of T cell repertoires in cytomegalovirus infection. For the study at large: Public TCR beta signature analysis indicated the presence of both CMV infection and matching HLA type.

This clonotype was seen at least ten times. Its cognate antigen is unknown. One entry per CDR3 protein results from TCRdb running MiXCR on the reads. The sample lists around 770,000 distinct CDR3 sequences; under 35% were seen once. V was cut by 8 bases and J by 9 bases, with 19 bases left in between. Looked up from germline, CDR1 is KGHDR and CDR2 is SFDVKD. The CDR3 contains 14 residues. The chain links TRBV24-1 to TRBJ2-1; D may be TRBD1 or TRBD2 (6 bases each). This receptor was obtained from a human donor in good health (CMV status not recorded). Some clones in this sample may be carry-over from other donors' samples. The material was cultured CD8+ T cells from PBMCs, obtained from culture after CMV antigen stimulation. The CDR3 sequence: CATTPGTLGGEQFF. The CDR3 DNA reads TGTGCCACCACCCCCGGGACACTCGGGGGTGAGCAGTTCTTC.